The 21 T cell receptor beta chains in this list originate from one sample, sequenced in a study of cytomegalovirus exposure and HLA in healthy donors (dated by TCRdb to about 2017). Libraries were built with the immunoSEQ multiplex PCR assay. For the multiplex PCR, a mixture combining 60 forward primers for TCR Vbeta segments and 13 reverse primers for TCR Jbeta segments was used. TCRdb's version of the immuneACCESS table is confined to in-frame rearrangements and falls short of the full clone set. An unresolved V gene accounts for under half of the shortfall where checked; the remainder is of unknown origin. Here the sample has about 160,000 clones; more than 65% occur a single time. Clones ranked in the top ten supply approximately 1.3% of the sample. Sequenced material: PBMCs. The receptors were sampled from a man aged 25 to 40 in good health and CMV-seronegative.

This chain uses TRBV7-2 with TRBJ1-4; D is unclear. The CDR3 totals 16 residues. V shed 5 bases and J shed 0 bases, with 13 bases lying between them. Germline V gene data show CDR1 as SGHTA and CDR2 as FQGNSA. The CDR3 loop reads CASSLRSRTTNEKLFF. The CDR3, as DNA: TGTGCCAGCAGCCTCCGGTCACGTACAACTAATGAAAAACTGTTTTTT.

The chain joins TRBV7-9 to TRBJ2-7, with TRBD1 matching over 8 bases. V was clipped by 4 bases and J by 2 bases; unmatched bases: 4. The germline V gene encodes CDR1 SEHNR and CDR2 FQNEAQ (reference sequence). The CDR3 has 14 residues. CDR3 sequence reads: CASSSTGGTYEQYF. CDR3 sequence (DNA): TGTGCCAGCAGCTCTACAGGGGGGACCTACGAGCAGTACTTC.

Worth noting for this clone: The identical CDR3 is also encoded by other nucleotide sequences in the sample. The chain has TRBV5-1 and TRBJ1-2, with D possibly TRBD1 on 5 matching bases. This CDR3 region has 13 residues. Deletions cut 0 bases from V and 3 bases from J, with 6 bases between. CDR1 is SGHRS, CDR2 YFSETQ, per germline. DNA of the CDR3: TGCGCCAGCAGCTTGGGGGGCGACTATGGCTACACCTTC. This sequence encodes CASSLGGDYGYTF.

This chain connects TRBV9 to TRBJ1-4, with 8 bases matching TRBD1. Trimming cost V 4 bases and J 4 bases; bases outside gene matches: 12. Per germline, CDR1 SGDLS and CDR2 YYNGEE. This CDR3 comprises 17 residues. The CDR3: CASSSLSQGAYNEKLFF. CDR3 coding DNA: TGTGCCAGCAGCTCCTTATCGCAGGGGGCCTATAATGAAAAACTGTTTTTT.

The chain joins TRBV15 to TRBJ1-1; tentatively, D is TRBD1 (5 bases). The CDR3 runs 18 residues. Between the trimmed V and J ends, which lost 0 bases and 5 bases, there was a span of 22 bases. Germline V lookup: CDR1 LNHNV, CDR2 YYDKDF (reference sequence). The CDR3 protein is CATSRDLQGAGLSTEAFF. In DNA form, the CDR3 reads TGTGCCACCAGCAGAGATCTACAAGGGGCAGGGCTGAGTACTGAAGCTTTCTTT.

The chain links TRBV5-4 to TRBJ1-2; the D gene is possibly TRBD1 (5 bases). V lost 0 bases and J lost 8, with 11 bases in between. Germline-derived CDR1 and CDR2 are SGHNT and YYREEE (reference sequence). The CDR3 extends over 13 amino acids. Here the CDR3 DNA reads TGTGCCAGCAGCTTGGACAGGACGGACGGCTACACCTTC. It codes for CASSLDRTDGYTF.

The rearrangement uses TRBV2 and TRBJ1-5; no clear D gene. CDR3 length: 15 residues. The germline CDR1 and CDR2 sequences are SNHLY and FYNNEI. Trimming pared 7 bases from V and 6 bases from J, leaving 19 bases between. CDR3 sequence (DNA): TGTGCCAGCAAATGGGAGGGCGCGGCCCCTCAGCCCCAGCATTTT. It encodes CASKWEGAAPQPQHF. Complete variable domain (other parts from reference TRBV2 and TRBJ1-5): EPEVTQTPSHQVTQMGQEVILRCVPISNHLYFYWYRQILGQKVEFLVSFYNNEISEKSEIFDDQFSVERPDGSNFTLKIRSTKLEDSAMYFCASKWEGAAPQPQHFGDGTRLSIL.

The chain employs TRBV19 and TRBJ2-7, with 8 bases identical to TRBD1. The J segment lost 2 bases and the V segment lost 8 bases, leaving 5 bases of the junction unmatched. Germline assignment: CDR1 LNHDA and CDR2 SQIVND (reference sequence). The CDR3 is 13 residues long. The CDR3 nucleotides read TGTGCCAGTGGGGGACAGGTAGCCTACGAGCAGTACTTC. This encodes CASGGQVAYEQYF.

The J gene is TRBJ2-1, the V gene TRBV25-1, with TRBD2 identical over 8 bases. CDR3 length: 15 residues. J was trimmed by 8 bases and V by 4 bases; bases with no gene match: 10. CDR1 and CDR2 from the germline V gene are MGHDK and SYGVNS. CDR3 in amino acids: CASSGPAGVFDEQFF. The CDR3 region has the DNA TGTGCCAGCAGTGGTCCAGCGGGAGTATTTGATGAGCAGTTCTTC.

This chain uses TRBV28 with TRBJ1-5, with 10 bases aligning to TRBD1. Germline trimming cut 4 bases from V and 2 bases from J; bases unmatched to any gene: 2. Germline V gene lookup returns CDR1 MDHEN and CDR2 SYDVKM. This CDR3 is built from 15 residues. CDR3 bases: TGTGCCAGCAGTTGGACAGGGGGAGGCAATCAGCCCCAGCATTTT. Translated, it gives CASSWTGGGNQPQHF.

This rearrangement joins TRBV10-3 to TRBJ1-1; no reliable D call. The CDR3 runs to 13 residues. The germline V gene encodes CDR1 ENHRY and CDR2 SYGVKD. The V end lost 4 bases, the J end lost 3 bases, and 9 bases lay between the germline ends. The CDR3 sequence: CAISAGEHTEAFF. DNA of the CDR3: TGTGCCATCAGTGCCGGGGAGCACACTGAAGCTTTCTTT.

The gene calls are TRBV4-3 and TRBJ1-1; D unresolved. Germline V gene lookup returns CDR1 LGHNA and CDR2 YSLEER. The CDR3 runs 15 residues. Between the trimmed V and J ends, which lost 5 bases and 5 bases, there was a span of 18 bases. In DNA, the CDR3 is TGCGCCAGCAGCGTGACGAGTAGGGAGGGAACTGAAGCTTTCTTT. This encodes CASSVTSREGTEAFF.

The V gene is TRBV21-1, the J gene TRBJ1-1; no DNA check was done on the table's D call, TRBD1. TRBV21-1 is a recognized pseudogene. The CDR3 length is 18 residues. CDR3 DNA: TGTGCCAGCAGCAAGGGACCTCACAGGGGGCGAAAGAACACTGAAGCTTTCTTT. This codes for CASSKGPHRGRKNTEAFF.

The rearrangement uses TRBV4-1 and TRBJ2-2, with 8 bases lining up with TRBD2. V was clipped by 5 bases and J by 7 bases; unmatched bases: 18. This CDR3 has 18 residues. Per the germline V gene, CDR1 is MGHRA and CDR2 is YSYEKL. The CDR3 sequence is CASSVLGPGRAGGGELFF. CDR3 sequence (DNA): TGCGCCAGCAGCGTCCTAGGGCCCGGGAGGGCGGGGGGCGGGGAGCTGTTTTTT.

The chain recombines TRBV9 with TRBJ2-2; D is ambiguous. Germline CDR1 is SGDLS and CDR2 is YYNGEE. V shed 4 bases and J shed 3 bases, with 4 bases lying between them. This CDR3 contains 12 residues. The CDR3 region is CASSTYTGELFF. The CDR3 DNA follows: TGTGCCAGCAGCACTTACACCGGGGAGCTGTTTTTT.

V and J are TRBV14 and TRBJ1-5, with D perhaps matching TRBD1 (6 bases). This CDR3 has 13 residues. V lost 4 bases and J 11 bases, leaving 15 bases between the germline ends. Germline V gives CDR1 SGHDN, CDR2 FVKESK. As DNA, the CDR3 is TGTGCCAGCAGCCGAATACAGGGAGCCTCCCAGCATTTT. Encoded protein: CASSRIQGASQHF.

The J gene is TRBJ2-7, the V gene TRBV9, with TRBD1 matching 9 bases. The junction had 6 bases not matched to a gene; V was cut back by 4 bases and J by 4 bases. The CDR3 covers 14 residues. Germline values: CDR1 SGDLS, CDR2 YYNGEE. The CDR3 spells CASSLGTGMYEQYF. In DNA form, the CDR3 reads TGTGCCAGCAGCTTAGGGACAGGGATGTACGAGCAGTACTTC.

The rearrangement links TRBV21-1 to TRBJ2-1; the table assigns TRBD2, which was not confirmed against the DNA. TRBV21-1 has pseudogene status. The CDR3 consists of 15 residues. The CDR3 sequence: CASSRTSGSRNEQFF. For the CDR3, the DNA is TGTGCCAGCAGCAGGACTAGCGGGAGCCGGAATGAGCAGTTCTTC.

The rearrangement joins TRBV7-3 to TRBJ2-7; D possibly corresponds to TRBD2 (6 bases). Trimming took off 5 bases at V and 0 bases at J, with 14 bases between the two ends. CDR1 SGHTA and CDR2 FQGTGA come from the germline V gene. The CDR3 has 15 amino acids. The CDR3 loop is CASSPTSSSSYEQYF. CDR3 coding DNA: TGTGCCAGCAGCCCTACTAGCAGCAGCTCCTACGAGCAGTACTTC.

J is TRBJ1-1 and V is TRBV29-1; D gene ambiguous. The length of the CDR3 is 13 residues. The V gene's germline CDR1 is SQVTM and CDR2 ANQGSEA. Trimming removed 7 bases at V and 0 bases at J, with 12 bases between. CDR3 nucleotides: TGCAGCGGGAGGCAAGCCATGAACACTGAAGCTTTCTTT. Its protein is CSGRQAMNTEAFF.

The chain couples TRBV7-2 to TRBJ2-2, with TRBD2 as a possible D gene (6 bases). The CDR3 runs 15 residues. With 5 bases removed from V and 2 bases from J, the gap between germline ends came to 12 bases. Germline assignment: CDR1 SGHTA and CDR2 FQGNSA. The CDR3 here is CASSPKTRNTGELFF. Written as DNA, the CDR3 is TGTGCCAGCAGCCCCAAGACTAGAAACACCGGGGAGCTGTTTTTT.